The rows below give T cell receptor beta chains drawn from one sample of a study of CD8 T cells in ankylosing spondylitis. TCRdb ran MiXCR on the 5' RACE reads and lists one entry per CDR3 protein. The sample includes about 700,000 distinct CDR3 sequences, 19% of them seen just once. Input material: blood, either unsorted or a sorted T cell fraction (not recorded which). The receptors come from a male donor with ankylosing spondylitis. Each CDR3 is given with its conserved first and last residue. Each record gives: V gene, J gene, clone size, D gene, CDR3 protein, CDR3 DNA. A D gene is named only where the DNA matches it firmly. A clone size is listed for some rows: how often the clone was seen (once, few, many), or a class if it is expanded.

V gene: TRBV12-3/TRBV12-4; J gene: TRBJ2-7; clone size: few; D gene: TRBD1; CDR3 protein: CASSSSRDSRYF; CDR3 DNA: TGTGCCAGCAGTTCTTCCCGGGACAGCCGGTACTTC
V gene: TRBV5-1; J gene: TRBJ2-6; clone size: NA; D gene: NA; CDR3 protein: CASSLARAGGANVLTF; CDR3 DNA: TGCGCCAGCAGCTTGGCAAGGGCAGGTGGGGCCAACGTCCTGACTTTC
V gene: TRBV7-9; J gene: TRBJ2-7; clone size: few; D gene: TRBD1; CDR3 protein: CASSHRDSSNEQYF; CDR3 DNA: TGTGCCAGCAGCCACCGGGACAGTTCGAACGAGCAGTACTTC
V gene: TRBV12-3/TRBV12-4; J gene: TRBJ1-2; clone size: NA; D gene: TRBD1; CDR3 protein: CASSLGGQYYGYTF; CDR3 DNA: TGTGCCAGCAGTCTGGGGGGACAGTACTATGGCTACACCTTC
V gene: TRBV20-1; J gene: TRBJ2-3; clone size: many; D gene: TRBD2; CDR3 protein: CSAGWTSGNPDTQYF; CDR3 DNA: TGCAGTGCTGGCTGGACTAGCGGGAACCCAGATACGCAGTATTTT
V gene: TRBV5-1; J gene: TRBJ1-2; clone size: few; D gene: TRBD1; CDR3 protein: CASSLDDRGSHYGYTF; CDR3 DNA: TGCGCCAGCAGCTTGGATGACAGGGGGTCTCACTATGGCTACACCTTC
V gene: TRBV3-1; J gene: TRBJ2-1; clone size: few; D gene: NA; CDR3 protein: CASSQAPGSGNEQFF; CDR3 DNA: TGTGCCAGCAGCCAAGCCCCAGGGTCAGGCAATGAGCAGTTCTTC
V gene: TRBV4-1; J gene: TRBJ1-2; clone size: NA; D gene: NA; CDR3 protein: CASSWDGQSWGYTF; CDR3 DNA: TGCGCCAGCAGTTGGGACGGACAGTCTTGGGGCTACACCTTC
V gene: TRBV6-2/TRBV6-3; J gene: TRBJ1-1; clone size: NA; D gene: NA; CDR3 protein: CASNTNTEAFF; CDR3 DNA: TGTGCCAGCAATACGAACACTGAAGCTTTCTTT
V gene: TRBV20-1; J gene: TRBJ2-3; clone size: NA; D gene: NA; CDR3 protein: CSASWAGALPSTDTQYF; CDR3 DNA: TGCAGTGCTAGTTGGGCGGGGGCGCTCCCTAGCACAGATACGCAGTATTTT